The text below deals with one T cell receptor (beta chain). Its antigen remains unidentified. Trimming took 5 bases from V and 6 from J; bases not matched to a gene: 16. This CDR3 comprises 18 residues. Germline V gene lookup returns CDR1 LNHNV and CDR2 YYDKDF (reference sequence). Sequencing templates came from extracted RNA that was reverse transcribed into cDNA. Method: immunoSEQ multiplex PCR; TCRdb's copy keeps in-frame clones and lacks some. Of 10,000 to 15,000 clones in the sample, 55% to 80% were seen once. This sample is drawn from a study of CD8+ T cells in alopecia areata. The treatment was: oral pan-JAK inhibitor, 5-10 mg twice daily. Collected material from alopecia areata patients comprised lesional scalp punch biopsies and peripheral blood. Study findings and constraints: Scalp samples also yield sequences of resident alphabeta T cells from normal skin.

The sequence came from a human donor with alopecia areata. The sequencing here drew on skin, taken at week 4, from a patient treated with tofacitinib. This rearrangement joins TRBV15 to TRBJ2-1, with TRBD1 matching 10 bases. Here the CDR3 DNA reads TGTGCCACCAGCCCCCCCGTAAGGACAGGGGGTCGGCGCAATGAGCAGTTCTTC. Amino acids: CATSPPVRTGGRRNEQFF.